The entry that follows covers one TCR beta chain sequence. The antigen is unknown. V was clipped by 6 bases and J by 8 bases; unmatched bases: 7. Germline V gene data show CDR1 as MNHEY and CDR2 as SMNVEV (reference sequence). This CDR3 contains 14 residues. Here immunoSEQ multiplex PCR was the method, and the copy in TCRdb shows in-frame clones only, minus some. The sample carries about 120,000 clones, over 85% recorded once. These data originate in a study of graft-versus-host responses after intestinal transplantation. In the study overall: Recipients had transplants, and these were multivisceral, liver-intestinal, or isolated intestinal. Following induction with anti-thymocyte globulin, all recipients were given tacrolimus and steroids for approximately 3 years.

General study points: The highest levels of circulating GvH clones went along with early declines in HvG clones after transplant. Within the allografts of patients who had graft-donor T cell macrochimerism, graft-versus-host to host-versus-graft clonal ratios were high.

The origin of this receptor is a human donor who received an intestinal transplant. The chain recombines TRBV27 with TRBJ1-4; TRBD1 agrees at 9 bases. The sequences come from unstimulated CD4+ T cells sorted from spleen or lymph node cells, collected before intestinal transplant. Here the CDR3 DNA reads TGTGCCAGCAGACTGGGACAGGGTGGGGAAAAACTGTTTTTT. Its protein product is CASRLGQGGEKLFF.